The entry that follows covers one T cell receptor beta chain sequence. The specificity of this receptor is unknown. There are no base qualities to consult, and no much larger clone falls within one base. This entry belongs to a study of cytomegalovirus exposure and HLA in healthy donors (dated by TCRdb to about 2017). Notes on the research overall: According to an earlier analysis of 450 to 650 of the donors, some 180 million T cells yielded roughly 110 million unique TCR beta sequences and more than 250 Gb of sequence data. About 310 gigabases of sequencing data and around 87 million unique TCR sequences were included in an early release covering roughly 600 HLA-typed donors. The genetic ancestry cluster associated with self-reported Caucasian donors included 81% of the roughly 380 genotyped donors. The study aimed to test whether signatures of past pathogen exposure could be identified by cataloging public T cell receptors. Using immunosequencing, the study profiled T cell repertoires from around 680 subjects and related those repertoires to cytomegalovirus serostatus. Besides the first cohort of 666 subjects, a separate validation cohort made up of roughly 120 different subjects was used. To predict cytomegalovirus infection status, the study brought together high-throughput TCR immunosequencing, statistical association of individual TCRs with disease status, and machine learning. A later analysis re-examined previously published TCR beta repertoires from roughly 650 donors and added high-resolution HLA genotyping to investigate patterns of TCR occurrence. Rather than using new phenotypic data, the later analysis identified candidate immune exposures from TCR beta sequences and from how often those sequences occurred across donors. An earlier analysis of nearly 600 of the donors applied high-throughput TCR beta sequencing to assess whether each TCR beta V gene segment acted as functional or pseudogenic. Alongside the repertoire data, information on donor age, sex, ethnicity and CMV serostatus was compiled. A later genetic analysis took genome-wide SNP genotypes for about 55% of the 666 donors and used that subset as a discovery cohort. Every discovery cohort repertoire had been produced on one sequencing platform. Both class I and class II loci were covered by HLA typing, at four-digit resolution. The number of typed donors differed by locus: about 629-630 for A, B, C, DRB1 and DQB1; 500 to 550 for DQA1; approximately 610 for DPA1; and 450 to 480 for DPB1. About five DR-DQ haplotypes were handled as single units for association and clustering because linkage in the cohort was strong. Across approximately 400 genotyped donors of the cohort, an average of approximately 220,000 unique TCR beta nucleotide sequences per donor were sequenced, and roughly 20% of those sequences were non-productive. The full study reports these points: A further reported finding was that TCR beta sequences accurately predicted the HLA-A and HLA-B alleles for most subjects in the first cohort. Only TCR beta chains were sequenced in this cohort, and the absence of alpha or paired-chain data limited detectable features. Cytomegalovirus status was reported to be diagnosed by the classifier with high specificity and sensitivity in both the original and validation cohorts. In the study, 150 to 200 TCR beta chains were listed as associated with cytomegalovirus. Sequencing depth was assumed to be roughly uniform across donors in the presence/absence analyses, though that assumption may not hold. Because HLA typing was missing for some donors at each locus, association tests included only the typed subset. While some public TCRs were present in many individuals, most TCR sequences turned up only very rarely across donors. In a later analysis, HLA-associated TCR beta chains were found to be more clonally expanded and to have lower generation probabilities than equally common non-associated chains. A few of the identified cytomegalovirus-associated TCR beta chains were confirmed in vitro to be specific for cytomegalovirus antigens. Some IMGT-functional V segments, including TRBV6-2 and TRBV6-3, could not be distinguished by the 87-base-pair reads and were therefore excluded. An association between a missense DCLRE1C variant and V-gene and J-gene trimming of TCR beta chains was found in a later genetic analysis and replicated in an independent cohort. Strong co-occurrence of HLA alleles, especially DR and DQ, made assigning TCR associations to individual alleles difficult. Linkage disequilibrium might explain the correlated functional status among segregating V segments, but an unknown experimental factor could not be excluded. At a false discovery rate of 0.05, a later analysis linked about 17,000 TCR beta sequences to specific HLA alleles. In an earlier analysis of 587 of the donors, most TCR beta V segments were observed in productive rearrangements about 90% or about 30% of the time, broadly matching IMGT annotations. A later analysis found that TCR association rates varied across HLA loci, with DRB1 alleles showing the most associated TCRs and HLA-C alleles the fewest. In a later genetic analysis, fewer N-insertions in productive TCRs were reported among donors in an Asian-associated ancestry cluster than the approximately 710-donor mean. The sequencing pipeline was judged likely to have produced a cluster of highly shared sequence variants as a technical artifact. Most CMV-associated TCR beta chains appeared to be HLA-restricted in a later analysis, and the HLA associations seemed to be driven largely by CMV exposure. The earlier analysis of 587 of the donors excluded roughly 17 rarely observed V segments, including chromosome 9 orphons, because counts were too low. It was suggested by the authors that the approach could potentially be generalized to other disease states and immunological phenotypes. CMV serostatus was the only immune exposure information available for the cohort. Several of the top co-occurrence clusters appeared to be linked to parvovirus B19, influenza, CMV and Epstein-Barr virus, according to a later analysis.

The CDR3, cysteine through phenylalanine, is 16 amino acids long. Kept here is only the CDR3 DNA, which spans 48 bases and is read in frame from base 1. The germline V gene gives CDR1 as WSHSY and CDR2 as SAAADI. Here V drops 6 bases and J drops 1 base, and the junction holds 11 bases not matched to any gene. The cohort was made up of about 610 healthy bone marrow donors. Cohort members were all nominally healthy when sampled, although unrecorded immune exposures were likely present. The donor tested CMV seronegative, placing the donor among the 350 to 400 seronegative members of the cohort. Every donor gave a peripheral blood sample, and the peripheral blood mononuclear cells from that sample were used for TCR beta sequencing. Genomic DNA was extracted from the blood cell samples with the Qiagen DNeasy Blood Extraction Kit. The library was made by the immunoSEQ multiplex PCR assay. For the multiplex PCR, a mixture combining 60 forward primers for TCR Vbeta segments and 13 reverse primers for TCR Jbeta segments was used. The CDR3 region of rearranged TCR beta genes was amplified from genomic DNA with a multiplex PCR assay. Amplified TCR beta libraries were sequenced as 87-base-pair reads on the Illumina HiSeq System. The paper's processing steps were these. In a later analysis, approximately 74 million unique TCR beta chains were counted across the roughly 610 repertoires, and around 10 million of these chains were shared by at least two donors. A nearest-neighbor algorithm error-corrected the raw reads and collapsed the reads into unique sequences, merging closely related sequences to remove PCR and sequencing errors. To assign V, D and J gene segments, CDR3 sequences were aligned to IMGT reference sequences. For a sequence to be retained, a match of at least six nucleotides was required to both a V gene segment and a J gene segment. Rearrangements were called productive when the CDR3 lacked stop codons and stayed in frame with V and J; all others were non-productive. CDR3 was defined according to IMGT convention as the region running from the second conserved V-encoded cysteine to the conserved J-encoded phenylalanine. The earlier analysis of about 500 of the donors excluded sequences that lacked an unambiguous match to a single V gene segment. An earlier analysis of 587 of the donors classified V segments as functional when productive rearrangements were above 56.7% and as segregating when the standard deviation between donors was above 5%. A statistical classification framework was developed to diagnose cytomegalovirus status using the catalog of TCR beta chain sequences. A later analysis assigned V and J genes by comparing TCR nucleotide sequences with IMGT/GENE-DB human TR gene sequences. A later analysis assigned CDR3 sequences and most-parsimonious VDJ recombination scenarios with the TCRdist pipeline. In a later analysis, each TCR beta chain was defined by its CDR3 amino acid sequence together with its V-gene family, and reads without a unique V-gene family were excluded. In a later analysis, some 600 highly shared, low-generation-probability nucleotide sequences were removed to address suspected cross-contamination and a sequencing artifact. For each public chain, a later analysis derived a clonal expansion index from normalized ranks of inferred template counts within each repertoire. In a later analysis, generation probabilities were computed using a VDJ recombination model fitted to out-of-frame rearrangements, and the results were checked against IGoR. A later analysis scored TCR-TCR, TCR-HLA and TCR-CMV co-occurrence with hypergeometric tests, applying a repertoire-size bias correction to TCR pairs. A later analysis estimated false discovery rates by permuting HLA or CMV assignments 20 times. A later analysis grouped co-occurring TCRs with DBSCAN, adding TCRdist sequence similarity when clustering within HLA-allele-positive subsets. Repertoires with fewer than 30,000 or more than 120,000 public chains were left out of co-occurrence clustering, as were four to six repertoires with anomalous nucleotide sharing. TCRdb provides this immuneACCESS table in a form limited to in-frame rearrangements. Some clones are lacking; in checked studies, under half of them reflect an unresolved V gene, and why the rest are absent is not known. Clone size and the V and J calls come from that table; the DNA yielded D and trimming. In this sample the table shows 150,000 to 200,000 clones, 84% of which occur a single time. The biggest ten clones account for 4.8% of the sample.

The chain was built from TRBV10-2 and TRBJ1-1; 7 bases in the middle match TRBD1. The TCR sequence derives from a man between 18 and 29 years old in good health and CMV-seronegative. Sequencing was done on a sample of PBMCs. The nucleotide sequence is TGCGCCAGCAGGGCTGGACAGGTCGTGAAGAACACTGAAGCTTTCTTT. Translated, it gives CASRAGQVVKNTEAFF.